The 14 T cell receptor beta chains in this list originate from one sample, sequenced in a study of graft-versus-host responses after intestinal transplantation. Profiled with immunoSEQ multiplex PCR; TCRdb holds only in-frame clones, not every one. The sample consists of roughly 69,000 clones, 90% to 95% of them appearing once. These receptors' targets are unknown. Here the sequenced sample was unstimulated CD8+ T cells sorted from spleen or lymph node cells, taken before transplant. The receptors were gathered from a human donor who was the organ donor for an intestinal transplant.

The V call is TRBV27, the J call TRBJ2-5; the D gene is possibly TRBD2 (5 bases). The J call may be faulty, since TRBJ2-7 better matches the DNA end. Germline lookup yields CDR1 MNHEY and CDR2 SMNVEV (reference sequence). The CDR3 loop spans 14 amino acids. In DNA, the CDR3 is TGTGCCAGCAGTTTATCGCTAGCTTACTACGAGCAGTACTTC. Its translation: CASSLSLAYYEQYF.

This chain joins TRBV25-1 and TRBJ1-1; no clear D gene. The CDR3 length is 14 residues. Germline V gene sequence: CDR1 MGHDK, CDR2 SYGVNS. Trimming pared 2 bases from V and 1 base from J, leaving 8 bases between. The CDR3 bases are TGTGCCAGCAGTGAAACTTTCCAGAACACTGAAGCTTTCTTT. Its translation is CASSETFQNTEAFF.

The V gene is TRBV5-8, the J gene TRBJ2-3, with 8 bases matching TRBD2. There are 17 residues in the CDR3. Trimming at V came to 4 bases and at J to 6 bases, leaving 16 bases not matched to a gene. Germline V lookup: CDR1 SGHTS, CDR2 YDEGEE. Written as DNA, the CDR3 is TGTGCCAGCAGCCCCGGGGGAAGCGGGAGATCGGGGGATACGCAGTATTTT. Residues: CASSPGGSGRSGDTQYF.

This chain joins TRBV5-1 and TRBJ2-7, with TRBD1 matching over 9 bases. V trimming: 8 bases; J trimming: 2 bases; junction bases outside the gene matches: 11. In germline, CDR1 is SGHRS, CDR2 YFSETQ. The CDR3 length is 15 residues. Here the CDR3 reads CARPSGTGKTYEQYF. DNA for the CDR3: TGCGCCAGACCCTCCGGGACAGGGAAAACCTACGAGCAGTACTTC.

This chain uses TRBV5-1 with TRBJ2-7, with TRBD2 identical over 7 bases. CDR1 and CDR2 from the germline V gene are SGHRS and YFSETQ. The CDR3 runs 14 residues. J was trimmed by 0 bases and V by 4 bases; bases with no gene match: 4. The CDR3 sequence: CASSNWGGSYEQYF. The CDR3 DNA follows: TGCGCCAGCAGCAACTGGGGGGGCTCCTACGAGCAGTACTTC.

CDR3 protein: CASSLGDREASNYGYTF. The CDR3 coding sequence is TGCGCCAGCAGCTTGGGTGACAGGGAAGCCTCTAACTATGGCTACACCTTC. This chain uses TRBV5-1 with TRBJ1-2; 7 nucleotides agree with TRBD1. This CDR3 has 17 amino acids. V shed 0 bases, J shed 0 bases, and the junction held 8 bases outside the gene matches. Germline CDR1 and CDR2: SGHRS and YFSETQ.

The chain links TRBV30 to TRBJ2-1, with D perhaps matching TRBD2 (5 bases). The length of the CDR3 is 13 residues. Germline V gene sequence: CDR1 GTSNPN, CDR2 SVGIG (reference sequence). V gave up 3 bases and J gave up 7 bases, with 13 bases separating them. This chain's CDR3 is CAWRLGVGNEQFF. CDR3 sequence (DNA): TGTGCCTGGAGACTAGGTGTCGGTAATGAGCAGTTCTTC.

The genes are TRBV6-5 and TRBJ1-2, with 10 bases identical to TRBD1. The V gene's germline CDR1 is MNHEY and CDR2 SVGAGI. The CDR3 is made up of 10 amino acids. V dropped 11 bases and J dropped 6; count of bases not matched to a gene: 0. The CDR3, as DNA: TGTGCCGGGACAGGGGATGGCTACACCTTC. Its protein is CAGTGDGYTF.

This clone was detected only once. The gene calls are TRBV27 and TRBJ2-3; D might be TRBD2 (7 bases). V was trimmed by 7 bases and J by 0 bases, leaving 17 bases between them. The V gene's germline CDR1 is MNHEY and CDR2 SMNVEV (reference sequence). This CDR3 spans 16 amino acids. CDR3 DNA sequence: TGTGCCAGCAAGTATCTAGGGGGGGTAAGCACAGATACGCAGTATTTT. As protein: CASKYLGGVSTDTQYF.

This chain joins TRBV9 and TRBJ2-5; possibly TRBD2 for D (5 bases). Germline V gene sequence: CDR1 SGDLS, CDR2 YYNGEE. The CDR3 loop spans 14 amino acids. Trimming left V 0 bases short and J 1 base short, with 7 bases between. The CDR3 DNA reads as TGTGCCAGCAGCGTAGCGGGAATCCAAGAGACCCAGTACTTC. Translation gives CASSVAGIQETQYF.

This clone showed up just once. The rearrangement joins TRBV5-5 to TRBJ1-5; D uncertain. Germline assignment: CDR1 SGHKS and CDR2 YYEKEE (reference sequence). The ends were cut back, 5 bases at V and 2 bases at J, with 11 bases in the middle. This CDR3 contains 14 residues. The CDR3, as DNA: TGTGCCAGCAGTCTAAATAACGGCAATCAGCCCCAGCATTTT. Translation: CASSLNNGNQPQHF.

The chain uses TRBV7-9 and TRBJ2-7, with D possibly matching TRBD2 (6 bases). Trimming removed 1 base from V and 0 bases from J, with 13 bases in between. CDR1 and CDR2 (germline): SEHNR, FQNEAQ (reference sequence). This CDR3 spans 16 amino acids. The CDR3 sequence is CASSLELPSDSYEQYF. In nucleotides, the CDR3 is TGTGCCAGCAGCTTAGAGTTGCCTAGCGACTCCTACGAGCAGTACTTC.

The rearrangement links TRBV7-2 to TRBJ2-7; TRBD2 matches at 8 bases. The CDR3 is 13 residues long. Germline-derived CDR1 and CDR2 are SGHTA and FQGNSA. The V and J ends lost 3 bases and 2 bases, in that order; junction bases with no gene match: 0. The CDR3 region is CASSFSGTYEQYF. The DNA of the CDR3 is TGTGCCAGCAGCTTTAGCGGGACCTACGAGCAGTACTTC.

V and J are TRBV4-1 and TRBJ2-2, with D maybe TRBD2 (6 bases). The germline CDR1 and CDR2 sequences are MGHRA and YSYEKL. This CDR3 spans 17 amino acids. Trimming removed 2 bases at V and 5 bases at J, with 18 bases between. CDR3 sequence (DNA): TGCGCCAGCAGCCAAAAGGTAGCGGAGCCATTTACCGGGGAGCTGTTTTTT. It yields the protein CASSQKVAEPFTGELFF.